This T cell receptor beta chain is drawn from a study of shared clonotypes between healthy human individuals. Study findings and constraints: Larger richness was generally estimated for naive than memory subsets.

Of note for this clone: Its specificity is not known.

This CDR3 region has 17 residues. Trimming took 1 base from V and 10 from J; bases not matched to a gene: 13. The germline gives CDR1 MNHEY, CDR2 SMNVEV (reference sequence). The assay was immunoSEQ multiplex PCR, and TCRdb's table has in-frame clones only and misses some. The table has 2 million to 2.5 million clones, 85% to 95% seen once; the top ten hold 0.3% to 0.45%. Subsets obtained from CD4+ cells comprised CD45RA+ naive and CD45RA-negative memory cells. The specimen sequenced was naive CD4+ T cells from PBMCs. Subset: CD45RA+ positively selected. The TCR was taken from a man between 18 and 35 years old in good health. Some clones in this sample may be carry-over from other donors' samples. The gene calls are TRBV27 and TRBJ2-1; 10 nucleotides match TRBD2. CDR3 residues: CASSLLSGQTSGWEQFF. In DNA, the CDR3 is TGTGCCAGCAGTTTATTGTCGGGACAGACTAGCGGGTGGGAGCAGTTCTTC.